The 20 T cell receptor beta chains below come from one sample, sequenced in a study of blood T cells in healthy people across ages. Sample-barcoded 5' priming and a J-beta primer mix drove a second PCR of about 7 to 12 cycles. TCRdb called the 5' RACE reads again in MiXCR, with one record for every CDR3 protein. The data show about 1.6 million distinct CDR3 sequences, around 36% seen once. Input material: blood. These receptors were obtained from a woman in her 30s in good health.

This chain joins TRBV7-8 and TRBJ1-5, with a tentative D call TRBD1 (6 bases). The CDR3 is 16 residues long. Between the trimmed V and J ends, which lost 6 bases and 0 bases, there was a span of 15 bases. Germline V gives CDR1 SGHVS, CDR2 FQNEAQ. The CDR3 region has the DNA TGTGCCAGCAGTCCTCGACAGGACTATAGCAATCAGCCCCAGCATTTT. It codes for CASSPRQDYSNQPQHF.

The chain employs TRBV7-9 and TRBJ2-3, with D unresolved. The CDR3 spans 14 residues. The germline gives CDR1 SEHNR, CDR2 FQNEAQ (reference sequence). Deletions cut 5 bases from V and 0 bases from J, with 9 bases between. This CDR3 is CASSRADSTDTQYF. In DNA form, the CDR3 reads TGTGCCAGCAGCAGGGCAGACAGCACAGATACGCAGTATTTT.

A few counts support this clonotype. J is TRBJ2-2 and V is TRBV7-8; 7 nucleotides align to TRBD2. Germline lookup yields CDR1 SGHVS and CDR2 FQNEAQ. The CDR3 spans 17 residues. The J segment lost 5 bases and the V segment lost 0 bases, leaving 9 bases of the junction unmatched. CDR3 in amino acids: CASSLAERGLGTGELFF. CDR3 sequence (DNA): TGTGCCAGCAGCTTAGCGGAGCGGGGCCTGGGGACCGGGGAGCTGTTTTTT.

The J gene is TRBJ1-5, the V gene TRBV20-1; TRBD1 matches 7 bases. V was pared by 3 bases and J by 6 bases, with 8 bases of the junction left unmatched. Germline V CDR1 and CDR2: DFQATT, SNEGSKA (reference sequence). The length of the CDR3 is 14 residues. The CDR3 loop is CSASLTGVIQPQHF. As DNA, the CDR3 is TGCAGTGCTAGCCTTACAGGGGTAATTCAGCCCCAGCATTTT.

The gene calls are TRBV5-1 and TRBJ2-1, with TRBD2 matching 9 bases. CDR1 and CDR2 from the germline V gene are SGHRS and YFSETQ. V gave up 4 bases and J gave up 7 bases; unmatched junction bases: 6. The CDR3 has 14 residues. The DNA of the CDR3 is TGCGCCAGCAGCGCCGGGACTAGCAAAAATGAGCAGTTCTTC. Translating gives CASSAGTSKNEQFF.

The genes are TRBV3-1 and TRBJ2-3, with 11 positions matching TRBD2. Trimming at V came to 3 bases and at J to 4 bases, leaving 6 bases not matched to a gene. Germline assignment: CDR1 LGHDT and CDR2 YNNKEL (reference sequence). The length of the CDR3 is 16 residues. DNA for the CDR3: TGTGCCAGCAGCCAGGGGGGACTAGCGGAATCAGATACGCAGTATTTT. This sequence encodes CASSQGGLAESDTQYF.

This chain links TRBV7-9 with TRBJ1-2, with D perhaps matching TRBD1 (5 bases). The CDR3 covers 17 residues. The V end lost 5 bases, the J end lost 4 bases, and 23 bases lay between the germline ends. Germline V gene sequence: CDR1 SEHNR, CDR2 FQNEAQ (reference sequence). This CDR3 reads CASSLSIDSWGIYGYTF. The CDR3 DNA sequence: TGTGCCAGCAGCCTCTCAATTGACAGTTGGGGTATCTATGGCTACACCTTC.

This clonotype was observed at least ten times. The rearrangement links TRBV5-1 to TRBJ2-5; 8 bases map to TRBD1. Germline V lookup: CDR1 SGHRS, CDR2 YFSETQ. This CDR3 spans 15 amino acids. J lost 5 bases, V lost 2 bases, and 8 bases had no gene match. CDR3 coding DNA: TGCGCCAGCAGCTTCCAGGGGGCGCGATTGGAGACCCAGTACTTC. Its protein product is CASSFQGARLETQYF.

The rearrangement links TRBV29-1 to TRBJ2-5; 9 positions match TRBD1. The CDR3 is 12 residues long. CDR1 SQVTM and CDR2 ANQGSEA come from the germline V gene. V lost 7 bases to trimming and J lost 4 bases; unmatched junction nucleotides: 4. CDR3 nucleotide sequence: TGCAGCGGATTGGACAGGGGAGAGACCCAGTACTTC. Residues: CSGLDRGETQYF.

The chain employs TRBV5-1 and TRBJ2-3; TRBD2 matches at 7 bases. The CDR3 spans 15 residues. The J segment lost 5 bases and the V segment lost 0 bases, leaving 6 bases of the junction unmatched. CDR1 and CDR2 (germline): SGHRS, YFSETQ. The CDR3 nucleotides are TGCGCCAGCAGCTTGGTCTGGAGGGAGGGAGATACGCAGTATTTT. Translating gives CASSLVWREGDTQYF.

This sequence joins TRBV20-1 and TRBJ1-2; TRBD1 might be the D (6 bases). Germline CDR1 DFQATT, CDR2 SNEGSKA (reference sequence). The V gene lost 5 bases and the J gene lost 4 bases, with 20 bases spanning the gap. The CDR3 loop spans 15 amino acids. CDR3 DNA: TGCAGTGCTCCAATGGGGGGGCCACCTCCCTATGGCTACACCTTC. It yields the protein CSAPMGGPPPYGYTF.

The J gene is TRBJ1-1, the V gene TRBV7-2, with 7 bases lining up with TRBD1. This CDR3 has 17 residues. CDR1 SGHTA and CDR2 FQGNSA come from the germline V gene. Unmatched junction bases numbered 12, after V lost 5 bases and J lost 0 bases. CDR3 region: CASSLFNRGHMNTEAFF. CDR3 in DNA: TGTGCCAGCAGCCTTTTTAACAGGGGACACATGAACACTGAAGCTTTCTTT.

This clonotype was found many times. The chain employs TRBV29-1 and TRBJ2-7, with D uncertain. Germline loops: CDR1 SQVTM, CDR2 ANQGSEA. This CDR3 spans 11 amino acids. V lost 1 base to trimming and J lost 6 bases, with 7 bases between them. This chain's CDR3 is CSVEVSVEQYF. The CDR3 DNA reads TGCAGCGTTGAAGTCTCTGTCGAGCAGTACTTC.

V and J are TRBV4-1 and TRBJ2-7, with TRBD2 matching 12 bases. The J call is in doubt because the DNA end fits TRBJ2-5 better. This CDR3 is 16 amino acids long. The germline CDR1 and CDR2 sequences are MGHRA and YSYEKL. This CDR3 reads CASSHTSGGNQETQYF. CDR3 bases: TGCGCCAGCAGCCATACTAGCGGGGGGAACCAAGAGACCCAGTACTTC.

This clonotype was counted between two and nine times. The chain is built from TRBV11-1 and TRBJ2-1; 9 nucleotides line up with TRBD2. Per germline, CDR1 SGHAT and CDR2 FQDESV (reference sequence). Losses at the gene ends were 1 base for V and 4 bases for J; bases not matched to a gene: 11. The length of the CDR3 is 18 residues. CDR3 protein: CASSLESGGSVVYNEQFF. DNA for the CDR3: TGTGCCAGCAGCTTAGAAAGCGGGGGGTCCGTTGTATACAATGAGCAGTTCTTC.

The chain is built from TRBV18 and TRBJ1-1, with D perhaps TRBD1 (5 bases). The CDR3 has 17 amino acids. V gave up 6 bases and J gave up 0 bases, with 20 bases separating them. Germline V lookup: CDR1 KGHSH, CDR2 LQKENI. The CDR3 sequence is CASSNPGHWGLNTEAFF. The CDR3 DNA sequence: TGTGCCAGCTCTAATCCGGGCCATTGGGGCTTGAACACTGAAGCTTTCTTT.

This clonotype has a handful of counts. The chain employs TRBV4-1 and TRBJ1-2, with 7 bases lining up with TRBD1. The V and J ends lost 0 bases and 4 bases, in that order; junction bases with no gene match: 14. Germline CDR1 reads MGHRA; CDR2 reads YSYEKL. This CDR3 is 18 amino acids long. The CDR3 loop reads CASSQDPGGGAAFYGYTF. The CDR3 DNA is TGCGCCAGCAGCCAAGATCCGGGAGGGGGCGCAGCTTTCTATGGCTACACCTTC.

This clonotype was found a few times. V is TRBV11-2 and J is TRBJ2-1, with 7 positions matching TRBD2. V gave up 4 bases and J gave up 5 bases; unmatched junction bases: 8. The CDR3 extends over 15 amino acids. Germline lookup yields CDR1 SGHAT and CDR2 FQNNGV. The CDR3 spells CASSSVAGAHNEQFF. CDR3 nucleotides: TGTGCCAGCAGCTCCGTAGCGGGCGCACACAATGAGCAGTTCTTC. Complete variable domain (other parts from reference TRBV11-2 and TRBJ2-1): EAGVAQSPRYKIIEKRQSVAFWCNPISGHATLYWYQQILGQGPKLLIQFQNNGVVDDSQLPKDRFSAERLKGVDSTLKIQPAKLEDSAVYLCASSSVAGAHNEQFFGPGTRLTVL.

The chain is built from TRBV9 and TRBJ2-1, with TRBD2 matching 11 bases. From germline, CDR1 is SGDLS and CDR2 YYNGEE. This CDR3 has 17 amino acids. Losses at the gene ends were 0 bases for V and 4 bases for J; bases not matched to a gene: 6. As DNA, the CDR3 is TGTGCCAGCAGCGTAGGGCCTAGCGGGGGGACTTACAATGAGCAGTTCTTC. Protein product: CASSVGPSGGTYNEQFF.

About this clonotype: A much larger clonotype is one base distant, so this may be a read error. The rearrangement links TRBV4-2 to TRBJ1-5, with a tentative D call TRBD1 (6 bases). Germline assignment: CDR1 LGHNA and CDR2 YNFKEQ. The CDR3 contains 14 residues. CDR3 amino acids: CAGSQEGGDQPQHF. CDR3 DNA sequence: TGTGCCGGCAGCCAAGAGGGGGGTGATCAGCCCCAGCATTTT.